Presented here are 21 T cell receptor beta chains from one specimen sequenced in a study of blood T cell repertoires in COVID-19. Some clones are missing from TCRdb's copy, which holds only in-frame ones; the method was immunoSEQ multiplex PCR. Of 75,000 to 80,000 clones in the sample, 75% to 90% were seen once. Sequencing was performed on peripheral blood. The receptors here all came from a human donor in a cohort sampled during active COVID-19.

This sequence joins TRBV19 and TRBJ1-3; D unclear. The germline gives CDR1 LNHDA, CDR2 SQIVND (reference sequence). The CDR3 has 16 amino acids. V dropped 5 bases and J dropped 0 bases, with 14 bases sitting between them. For the CDR3, the DNA is TGTGCCAGTAGTTTCGACTTCTCTGCCTCTGGAAACACCATATATTTT. It is translated as CASSFDFSASGNTIYF.

The rearrangement uses TRBV5-1 and TRBJ1-1; TRBD1 matches at 7 bases. This CDR3 is built from 15 residues. Germline V gene lookup returns CDR1 SGHRS and CDR2 YFSETQ. Germline trimming cut 3 bases from V and 0 bases from J; bases unmatched to any gene: 5. The CDR3 region has the DNA TGCGCCAGCAGCTCTACAGGGGTCGTGAACACTGAAGCTTTCTTT. As protein: CASSSTGVVNTEAFF.

The V call is TRBV6-1, the J call TRBJ2-1, with D perhaps matching TRBD1 (6 bases). In germline, CDR1 is MNHNS, CDR2 SASEGT. The CDR3 extends over 14 amino acids. V shed 3 bases and J shed 6 bases, with 12 bases lying between them. CDR3 sequence (DNA): TGTGCCAGCAGTGAGCAGGGGTTGGGCAATGAGCAGTTCTTC. Residues: CASSEQGLGNEQFF.

This sequence joins TRBV5-1 and TRBJ1-1, with a tentative D call TRBD1 (6 bases). Looked up from germline, CDR1 is SGHRS and CDR2 is YFSETQ. This CDR3 comprises 16 residues. V was clipped by 1 base and J by 3 bases, with 16 bases between them. CDR3 region: CASSLMLSGGHTEAFF. The CDR3 DNA follows: TGCGCCAGCAGCTTGATGTTGTCGGGGGGCCACACTGAAGCTTTCTTT.

CDR3 coding DNA: TGTGCCAGCAGCCAGTTACAGGGGCAACCCATTCTGGGCTACACCTTC. This encodes CASSQLQGQPILGYTF. The V gene is TRBV4-2, the J gene TRBJ1-2; 7 bases fit TRBD1. CDR3 length equals 16 residues. V lost 3 bases and J lost 8; bases outside the gene matches: 15. The germline gives CDR1 LGHNA, CDR2 YNFKEQ.

The gene calls are TRBV28 and TRBJ2-5; 11 bases align to TRBD1. With 5 bases clipped from V and 5 bases from J, the junction kept 7 bases outside the gene matches. The CDR3 contains 15 residues. Germline CDR1 MDHEN, CDR2 SYDVKM. The CDR3 bases are TGTGCCAGCAGTGCTGCCGGGACAGGGGGGGAGACCCAGTACTTC. It encodes CASSAAGTGGETQYF.

The chain combines TRBV27 with TRBJ1-1; D unclear. Trimming pared 6 bases from V and 1 base from J, leaving 9 bases between. CDR1 MNHEY and CDR2 SMNVEV come from the germline V gene (reference sequence). The CDR3 consists of 13 residues. For the CDR3, the DNA is TGTGCCAGCAGCCCACAGTGGAACACTGAAGCTTTCTTT. It specifies CASSPQWNTEAFF.

This chain joins TRBV3-1 (or the pseudogene TRBV3-2) and TRBJ2-5; perhaps TRBD2 as D (5 bases). Germline V gene lookup returns CDR1 LGHDT and CDR2 YNNKEL (reference sequence). This CDR3 is built from 16 residues. V lost 1 base, J lost 4 bases, and 16 bases lay in between. The CDR3 nucleotides are TGTGCCAGCAGCCAAGGGGGTGTAGTAAGCGGAGAGACCCAGTACTTC. This gives the protein CASSQGGVVSGETQYF.

The chain uses TRBV7-9 and TRBJ1-1; D is unclear. This CDR3 contains 12 residues. Trimming removed 5 bases from V and 1 base from J, with 5 bases in between. CDR1 and CDR2 (germline): SEHNR, FQNEAQ (reference sequence). This CDR3 reads CASSVRNTEAFF. The CDR3 DNA sequence: TGTGCCAGCAGCGTCAGGAACACTGAAGCTTTCTTT.

V and J are TRBV28 and TRBJ1-3; perhaps TRBD1 as D (6 bases). V was clipped by 2 bases and J by 1 base, with 12 bases between them. The CDR3 has 16 residues. The V gene's germline CDR1 is MDHEN and CDR2 SYDVKM. The DNA for the CDR3 is TGTGCCAGCAGTTTAAGGGGGACGGGTTCTGGAAACACCATATATTTT. It encodes CASSLRGTGSGNTIYF. The entire variable domain, with the rest obtained from reference TRBV28 and TRBJ1-3, is as follows: DVKVTQSSRYLVKRTGEKVFLECVQDMDHENMFWYRQDPGLGLRLIYFSYDVKMKEKGDIPEGYSVSREKKERFSLILESASTNQTSMYLCASSLRGTGSGNTIYFGEGSWLTVV.

The chain is built from TRBV6-6 and TRBJ1-3, with D hard to call. The CDR3 sequence is 15 residues long. Germline V gives CDR1 MNHNY, CDR2 SVGAGI (reference sequence). V was cut by 0 bases and J by 0 bases, with 6 bases left in between. In nucleotides, the CDR3 is TGTGCCAGCAGTTACTCACCAGACTCTGGAAACACCATATATTTT. This codes for CASSYSPDSGNTIYF.

Written as DNA, the CDR3 is TGTGCCAGCAGCTTAGTGCTAGCGGGAGGCCCTAGCGGGGTACACGATGAGCAGTTCTTC. It codes for CASSLVLAGGPSGVHDEQFF. V gene TRBV7-8 combines with J gene TRBJ2-1; 11 bases match TRBD2. The germline V gene encodes CDR1 SGHVS and CDR2 FQNEAQ. V was pared by 1 base and J by 8 bases, with 19 bases of the junction left unmatched. The CDR3 has 20 amino acids. Based on the CDR3 plus reference TRBV7-8 and TRBJ2-1, the full variable domain is GAGVSQSPRYKVAKRGQDVALRCDPISGHVSLFWYQQALGQGPEFLTYFQNEAQLDKSGLPSDRFFAERPEGSVSTLKIQRTQQEDSAVYLCASSLVLAGGPSGVHDEQFFGPGTRLTVL.

The V gene is TRBV6-5, the J gene TRBJ2-2; D possibly corresponds to TRBD1 (6 bases). CDR3 size: 15 residues. The V gene's germline CDR1 is MNHEY and CDR2 SVGAGI. Trimming removed 5 bases at V and 0 bases at J, with 10 bases between. This CDR3 reads CASSTGISNTGELFF. DNA for the CDR3: TGTGCCAGCAGTACAGGGATCTCGAACACCGGGGAGCTGTTTTTT.

The chain is built from TRBV10-2 and TRBJ1-3, with TRBD1 identical over 7 bases. Trimming took 5 bases from V and 4 from J; bases not matched to a gene: 5. CDR3 length: 14 amino acids. Germline V CDR1 and CDR2: WSHSY, SAAADI. The chain's CDR3 is CASSRGQDGNTIYF. Here the CDR3 DNA reads TGCGCCAGCAGTAGGGGGCAGGACGGAAACACCATATATTTT.

The chain is built from TRBV5-6 and TRBJ1-6; 7 nucleotides agree with TRBD1. CDR1 and CDR2 from the germline V gene are SGHDT and YYEEEE. After removal of 3 bases from V and 5 bases from J, the junction contained 11 bases not matched to a gene. This CDR3 is built from 17 residues. The CDR3 region has the DNA TGTGCCAGCAGCTCTATTCCCCCGGGACAGCATAATTCACCCCTCCACTTT. Its protein product is CASSSIPPGQHNSPLHF. Together with reference TRBV5-6 and TRBJ1-6, the CDR3 gives the full variable domain: DAGVTQSPTHLIKTRGQQVTLRCSPKSGHDTVSWYQQALGQGPQFIFQYYEEEERQRGNFPDRFSGHQFPNYSSELNVNALLLGDSALYLCASSSIPPGQHNSPLHFGNGTRLTVT.

This chain's CDR3 is CASRPGTGGARYIQYF. The CDR3 DNA reads as TGCGCCAGCAGACCGGGGACAGGGGGCGCGAGGTACATTCAGTACTTC. The rearrangement joins TRBV5-1 to TRBJ2-4; 12 nucleotides agree with TRBD1. The CDR3 runs 16 residues. With 5 bases clipped from V and 8 bases from J, the junction kept 11 bases outside the gene matches. The germline V gene encodes CDR1 SGHRS and CDR2 YFSETQ.

The J gene is TRBJ2-2, the V gene TRBV9; TRBD1 is a possible D gene (5 bases). Trimming took off 4 bases at V and 6 bases at J, with 19 bases between the two ends. The CDR3 covers 16 residues. The germline CDR1 and CDR2 sequences are SGDLS and YYNGEE. In DNA, the CDR3 is TGTGCCAGCAGCTCTCGACAAGGGGTTGAAGCCGGGGAGCTGTTTTTT. Amino acids: CASSSRQGVEAGELFF.

In nucleotides, the CDR3 is TGTGCCAGTAGTATGTGGAGGCAAGCTAGCACAGATACGCAGTATTTT. The encoded protein is CASSMWRQASTDTQYF. The rearrangement links TRBV19 to TRBJ2-3; D is perhaps TRBD2 (5 bases). Germline V gene lookup returns CDR1 LNHDA and CDR2 SQIVND (reference sequence). The germline V and J ends were trimmed by 3 bases and 0 bases, with 13 bases remaining between them. This CDR3 comprises 16 residues.

J is TRBJ1-6 and V is TRBV2; 7 nucleotides agree with TRBD1. Germline CDR1 and CDR2: SNHLY and FYNNEI. The CDR3 loop spans 15 amino acids. V lost 6 bases and J lost 7; bases outside the gene matches: 9. This chain's CDR3 is CASRPQGQQNSPLHF. CDR3 sequence (DNA): TGTGCCAGCAGACCTCAGGGACAGCAAAATTCACCCCTCCACTTT. The full variable domain, its missing parts supplied by reference TRBV2 and TRBJ1-6, is EPEVTQTPSHQVTQMGQEVILRCVPISNHLYFYWYRQILGQKVEFLVSFYNNEISEKSEIFDDQFSVERPDGSNFTLKIRSTKLEDSAMYFCASRPQGQQNSPLHFGNGTRLTVT.

The chain employs TRBV10-3 and TRBJ2-7; D perhaps matches TRBD2 (6 bases). Germline lookup yields CDR1 ENHRY and CDR2 SYGVKD. The CDR3 totals 12 residues. The V end was cut by 10 bases, the J end by 1 base, with 11 bases between. Written as DNA, the CDR3 is TGTGCCAGCTCAGGGACTTCCTACGAGCAGTACTTC. Translation gives CASSGTSYEQYF.

The V call is TRBV7-9, the J call TRBJ2-2; TRBD2 aligns across 12 bases. This CDR3 is 15 amino acids long. The V segment lost 5 bases and the J segment 4 bases; nucleotides outside the gene matches: 2. CDR1 and CDR2 (germline): SEHNR, FQNEAQ (reference sequence). The CDR3 loop reads CASSGLAGSTGELFF. DNA for the CDR3: TGTGCCAGCAGCGGACTAGCGGGAAGCACCGGGGAGCTGTTTTTT.